Presented here are 7 T cell receptor beta chains from one specimen sequenced in a study of identical twins. TCRdb re-analysed the 5' RACE reads in MiXCR, keeping a single row per CDR3 protein. The sample shows roughly 750,000 distinct CDR3 sequences, 21% of them seen only once. The same specimen was also included in a second study, on T cells expressing NK-cell markers.

The sequenced material came from PBMCs. The receptor set was obtained from a woman aged 18-35 years in good health.

This clonotype was detected ten times or more. The chain links TRBV12-3 or TRBV12-4 to TRBJ1-3; 8 positions match TRBD1. Trimming took 3 bases from V and 4 from J; bases not matched to a gene: 8. This CDR3 contains 16 residues. This chain's CDR3 is CASSFRGQGRGNTIYF. The CDR3 nucleotides are TGTGCCAGCAGTTTCCGAGGACAGGGAAGAGGAAACACCATATATTTT.

This clonotype has more than one count but fewer than ten. The rearrangement joins TRBV4-2 to TRBJ1-2, with TRBD1 matching 9 bases. The CDR3 contains 14 residues. Looked up from germline, CDR1 is LGHNA and CDR2 is YNFKEQ. V lost 3 bases to trimming and J lost 7 bases; unmatched junction nucleotides: 6. CDR3 sequence (DNA): TGTGCCAGCAGCCAGGGACAGGGAAATCTTGGCTACACCTTC. Translating gives CASSQGQGNLGYTF.

The sample holds a few counts of this clonotype. This chain joins TRBV28 and TRBJ2-1; 8 nucleotides match TRBD2. Germline assignment: CDR1 MDHEN and CDR2 SYDVKM. This CDR3 contains 16 residues. Trimming took 6 bases from V and 0 from J; bases not matched to a gene: 7. The CDR3 protein is CASSKRGGLSYNEQFF. In DNA, the CDR3 is TGTGCCAGCAGCAAACGGGGGGGCCTCTCCTACAATGAGCAGTTCTTC.

This clonotype came up many times. The V call is TRBV24-1, the J call TRBJ2-3; tentatively, D is TRBD1 (6 bases). The CDR3 sequence is 13 residues long. Per the germline V gene, CDR1 is KGHDR and CDR2 is SFDVKD. V was clipped by 4 bases and J by 3 bases, with 7 bases between them. The CDR3 nucleotides are TGTGCCACCAGTGAAACAGGGACAGATACGCAGTATTTT. This gives the protein CATSETGTDTQYF.

This clonotype was seen repeatedly, ten times or more. The V and J genes are TRBV11-2 and TRBJ2-5; 10 bases match TRBD1. The CDR3 spans 16 residues. V lost 5 bases to trimming and J lost 0 bases; unmatched junction nucleotides: 6. The V gene's germline CDR1 is SGHAT and CDR2 FQNNGV. CDR3 amino acids: CASSQGTGAHQETQYF. The CDR3 region has the DNA TGTGCCAGCAGCCAAGGGACAGGGGCCCACCAAGAGACCCAGTACTTC.

This chain connects TRBV7-3 to TRBJ2-1; weak D call: TRBD1 (5 bases). Trimming shortened V by 4 bases and J by 7 bases, and 14 bases separated the two germline ends. This CDR3 contains 14 residues. Germline-derived CDR1 and CDR2 are SGHTA and FQGTGA. CDR3 sequence reads: CASSSWGLSNEQFF. CDR3 bases: TGTGCCAGCAGCTCCTGGGGCCTTAGTAATGAGCAGTTCTTC.

This clonotype was observed many times. The V call is TRBV20-1, the J call TRBJ2-2; D remains unclear. The germline gives CDR1 DFQATT, CDR2 SNEGSKA (reference sequence). Trimming took off 3 bases at V and 1 base at J, with 3 bases between the two ends. The CDR3 consists of 12 residues. Here the CDR3 DNA reads TGCAGTGCTAGTAAGAACACCGGGGAGCTGTTTTTT. This encodes CSASKNTGELFF.